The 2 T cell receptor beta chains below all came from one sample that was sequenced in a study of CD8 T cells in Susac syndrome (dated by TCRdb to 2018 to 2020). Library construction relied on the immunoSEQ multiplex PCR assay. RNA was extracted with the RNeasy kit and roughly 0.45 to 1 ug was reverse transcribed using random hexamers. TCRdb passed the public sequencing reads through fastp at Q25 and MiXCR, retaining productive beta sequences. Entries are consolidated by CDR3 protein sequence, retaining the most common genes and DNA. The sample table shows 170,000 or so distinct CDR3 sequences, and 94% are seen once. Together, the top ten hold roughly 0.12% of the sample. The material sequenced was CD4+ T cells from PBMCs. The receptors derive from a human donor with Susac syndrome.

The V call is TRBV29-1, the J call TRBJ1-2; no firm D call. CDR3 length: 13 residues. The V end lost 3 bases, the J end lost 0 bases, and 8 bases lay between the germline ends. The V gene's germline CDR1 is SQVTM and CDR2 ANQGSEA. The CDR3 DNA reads TGCAGCGTTGACCCTGGGACTAACTATGGCTACACCTTC. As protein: CSVDPGTNYGYTF.

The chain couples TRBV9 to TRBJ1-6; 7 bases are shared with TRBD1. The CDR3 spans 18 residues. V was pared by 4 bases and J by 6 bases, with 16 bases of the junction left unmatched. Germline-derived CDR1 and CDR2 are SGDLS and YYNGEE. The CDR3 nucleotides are TGTGCCAGCAGCCCTCGAGAGGATGACAGGGTTCGTAATTCACCCCTCCACTTT. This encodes CASSPREDDRVRNSPLHF.